This is a list of T cell receptor beta chains from one sample in a study of tumor T cells in aggressive B-cell lymphoma. Assay: immunoSEQ multiplex PCR; the TCRdb copy retains only in-frame clones and omits some. The table lists about 9,900 clones, about 82% of them singletons. The sample was tumor tissue. The source of these receptors is an adult with diffuse large B cell lymphoma. Both conserved end residues are part of each CDR3. The order of the fields is V gene, clone size, J gene, D gene, CDR3 protein, CDR3 DNA. A D gene is named only where the DNA matches it firmly. Only part of the rows carry a size: once, few, many, or a class if the clone is expanded.

v_call: TRBV5-4; clone_size: .; j_call: TRBJ2-5; d_call: TRBD2; cdr3_aa: CASSRGGWTSGQETQYF; cdr3_nt: TGTGCCAGCAGCCGGGGGGGGTGGACTAGCGGTCAAGAGACCCAGTACTTC
v_call: TRBV28; clone_size: .; j_call: TRBJ2-3; d_call: .; cdr3_aa: CASSPSRQVSLTDTQYF; cdr3_nt: TGTGCCAGCAGTCCCTCCCGACAGGTATCCCTCACAGATACGCAGTATTTT
v_call: TRBV6-6; clone_size: .; j_call: TRBJ2-2; d_call: .; cdr3_aa: CASSYSNGGGELFF; cdr3_nt: TGTGCCAGCAGTTACTCTAACGGTGGCGGGGAGCTGTTTTTT
v_call: TRBV27; clone_size: .; j_call: TRBJ1-1; d_call: .; cdr3_aa: CASSSLSEEGRGTEAFF; cdr3_nt: TGTGCCAGCAGTTCCCTCAGCGAGGAGGGGAGAGGCACTGAAGCTTTCTTT
v_call: TRBV5-1; clone_size: .; j_call: TRBJ2-1; d_call: TRBD2; cdr3_aa: CASSLNPGTSGLNEQFF; cdr3_nt: TGCGCCAGCAGCTTGAACCCCGGGACTAGCGGCCTGAATGAGCAGTTCTTC
v_call: TRBV7-9; clone_size: .; j_call: TRBJ2-3; d_call: TRBD2; cdr3_aa: CASRLAGGPADTQYF; cdr3_nt: TGTGCCAGCAGACTAGCGGGAGGGCCCGCAGATACGCAGTATTTT
v_call: TRBV5-1; clone_size: once; j_call: TRBJ2-7; d_call: TRBD1; cdr3_aa: CASRPTTGTGSHEQYF; cdr3_nt: TGCGCCAGCAGGCCCACTACCGGGACAGGGAGCCACGAGCAGTACTTC
v_call: TRBV5-1; clone_size: once; j_call: TRBJ2-7; d_call: TRBD1; cdr3_aa: CASSWGTGVSYEQYF; cdr3_nt: TGCGCCAGCAGCTGGGGGACAGGGGTTTCCTACGAGCAGTACTTC
v_call: TRBV5-6; clone_size: .; j_call: TRBJ1-2; d_call: TRBD1; cdr3_aa: CASSLGQGGTF; cdr3_nt: TGTGCCAGCAGCTTGGGACAGGGCGGCACCTTC
v_call: TRBV4-2; clone_size: .; j_call: TRBJ1-1; d_call: TRBD1; cdr3_aa: CASSQEDRSPMNTEAFF; cdr3_nt: TGTGCCAGCAGCCAGGAGGACAGGAGCCCCATGAACACTGAAGCTTTCTTT
v_call: TRBV7-6; clone_size: .; j_call: TRBJ2-1; d_call: TRBD2; cdr3_aa: CASSLTSESSYNEQFF; cdr3_nt: TGTGCCAGCAGCCTAACTAGCGAGAGCTCCTACAATGAGCAGTTCTTC
v_call: TRBV7-3; clone_size: few; j_call: TRBJ2-7; d_call: .; cdr3_aa: CASSPVDEQYF; cdr3_nt: TGTGCCAGCAGCCCGGTCGACGAGCAGTACTTC